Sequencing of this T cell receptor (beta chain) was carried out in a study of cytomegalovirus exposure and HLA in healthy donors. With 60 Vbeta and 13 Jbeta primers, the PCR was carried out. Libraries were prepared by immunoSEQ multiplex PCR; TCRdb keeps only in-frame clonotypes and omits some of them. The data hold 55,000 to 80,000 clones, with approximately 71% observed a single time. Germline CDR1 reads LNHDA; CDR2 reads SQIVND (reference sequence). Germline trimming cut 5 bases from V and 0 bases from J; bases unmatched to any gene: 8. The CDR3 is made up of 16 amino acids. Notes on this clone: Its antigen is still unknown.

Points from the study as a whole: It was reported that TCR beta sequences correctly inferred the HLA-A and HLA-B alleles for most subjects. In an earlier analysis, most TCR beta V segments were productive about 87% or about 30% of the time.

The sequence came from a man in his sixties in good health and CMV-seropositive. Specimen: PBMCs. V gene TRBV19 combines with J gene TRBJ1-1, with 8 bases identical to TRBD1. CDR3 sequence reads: CASSVTPGQVNTEAFF. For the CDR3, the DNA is TGTGCCAGTAGTGTTACCCCGGGACAGGTGAACACTGAAGCTTTCTTT.